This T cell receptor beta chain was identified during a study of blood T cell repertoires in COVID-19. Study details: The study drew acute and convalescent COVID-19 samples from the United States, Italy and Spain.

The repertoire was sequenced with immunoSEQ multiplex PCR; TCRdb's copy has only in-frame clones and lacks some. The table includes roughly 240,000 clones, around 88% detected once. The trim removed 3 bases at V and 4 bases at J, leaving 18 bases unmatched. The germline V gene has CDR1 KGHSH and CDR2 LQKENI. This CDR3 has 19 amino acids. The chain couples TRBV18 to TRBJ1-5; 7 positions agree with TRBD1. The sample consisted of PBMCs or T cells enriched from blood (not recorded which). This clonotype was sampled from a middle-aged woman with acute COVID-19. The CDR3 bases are TGTGCCAGCTCACCCCGGGTTACAGGGGCTCCTATCTTTAATCAGCCCCAGCATTTT. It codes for CASSPRVTGAPIFNQPQHF.